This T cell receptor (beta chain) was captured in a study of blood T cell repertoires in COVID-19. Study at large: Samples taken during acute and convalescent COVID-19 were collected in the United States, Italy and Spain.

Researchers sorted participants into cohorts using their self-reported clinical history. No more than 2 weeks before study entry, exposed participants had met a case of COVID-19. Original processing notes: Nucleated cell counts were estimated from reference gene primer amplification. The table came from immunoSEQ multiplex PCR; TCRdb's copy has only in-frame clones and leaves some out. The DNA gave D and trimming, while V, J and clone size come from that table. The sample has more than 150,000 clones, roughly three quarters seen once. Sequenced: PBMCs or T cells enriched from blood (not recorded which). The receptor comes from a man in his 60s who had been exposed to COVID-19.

The CDR3 region has the DNA TGCGCCAGCAGCTTTCCGGGACAGGGGGGTACTGAAGCTTTCTTT. Its protein is CASSFPGQGGTEAFF. This chain connects TRBV5-1 to TRBJ1-1; 11 bases match TRBD1. The germline gives CDR1 SGHRS, CDR2 YFSETQ. CDR3 length: 15 amino acids. Trimming removed 2 bases from V and 5 bases from J; junction bases left unmatched: 5.